What follows are 25 T cell receptor beta chains derived from one specimen sequenced in a study of T cells expressing NK-cell markers. Following a re-call of the 5' RACE reads, TCRdb has one entry per CDR3 protein and lacks DNA. Recorded for this sample: 500,000 to 700,000 distinct CDR3 sequences. Sequences were obtained from blood T cells: a sorted CD56 or NKG2C T cell subset, CD4+ or CD8+ T cells, or bulk PBMC T cells (not recorded which). The receptors here all came from a man aged 18 to 29 in good health.

This CDR3 reads CASSGLADTGELFF. The V and J genes are TRBV5-1 and TRBJ2-2; TCRdb outputs TRBD2, but without DNA this stays unchecked. Germline V gives CDR1 SGHRS, CDR2 YFSETQ. The CDR3 contains 14 residues.

The chain joins TRBV5-1 to TRBJ2-1. CDR3 size: 14 residues. CDR1 SGHRS and CDR2 YFSETQ come from the germline V gene. CDR3 sequence reads: CASSFGFSNNEQFF.

The rearrangement links TRBV12-3 or TRBV12-4 to TRBJ1-3. The CDR3 sequence is 17 residues long. CDR3: CASTTPLGEGTGNTIYF.

The CDR3 sequence: CASSQGAAVGTDTQYF. The V and J genes are TRBV4-3 and TRBJ2-3; the D call of TRBD2 rests on TCRdb alone, since no DNA is present to check it. CDR3 length equals 16 residues. Germline-derived CDR1 and CDR2 are LGHNA and YSLEER.

V and J are TRBV20-1 and TRBJ1-6; there is no DNA to check the TCRdb D call of TRBD1. This CDR3 is built from 14 residues. The germline V gene encodes CDR1 DFQATT and CDR2 SNEGSKA (reference sequence). The CDR3 region is CSARSGPSNSPLHF.

This chain connects TRBV20-1 to TRBJ2-6; TCRdb indicates TRBD1, and absent DNA this call remains unverified. The CDR3 is made up of 18 amino acids. Germline V gene data show CDR1 as DFQATT and CDR2 as SNEGSKA (reference sequence). CDR3 amino acids: CSASPGQGLPSGANVLTF.

The chain uses TRBV7-2 and TRBJ2-7. CDR3 length: 11 residues. Germline-derived CDR1 and CDR2 are SGHTA and FQGNSA. The CDR3 here is CASSPLLEQYF. Variable domain in full (rest from reference TRBV7-2 and TRBJ2-7): GAGVSQSPSNKVTEKGKDVELRCDPISGHTALYWYRQSLGQGLEFLIYFQGNSAPDKSGLPSDRFSAERTGGSVSTLTIQRTQQEDSAVYLCASSPLLEQYFGPGTRLTVT.

This rearrangement joins TRBV20-1 to TRBJ2-5. There are 15 residues in the CDR3. Germline V gives CDR1 DFQATT, CDR2 SNEGSKA (reference sequence). The chain's CDR3 is CSARDLTSVQETQYF.

CDR3 in amino acids: CSGTSGYNEQFF. The chain couples TRBV29-1 to TRBJ2-1; TCRdb's assignment of TRBD2 cannot be checked, as there is no DNA. CDR1 SQVTM and CDR2 ANQGSEA come from the germline V gene. The CDR3 runs to 12 residues.

This chain joins TRBV9 and TRBJ1-3; TCRdb proposes TRBD1, but this gene call is untestable without DNA. Germline-derived CDR1 and CDR2 are SGDLS and YYNGEE. This CDR3 contains 18 residues. CDR3 sequence: CASSVKGQGTLSGNTIYF. The entire variable domain, with the rest obtained from reference TRBV9 and TRBJ1-3, is as follows: DSGVTQTPKHLITATGQRVTLRCSPRSGDLSVYWYQQSLDQGLQFLIQYYNGEERAKGNILERFSAQQFPDLHSELNLSSLELGDSALYFCASSVKGQGTLSGNTIYFGEGSWLTVV.

The CDR3 loop reads CSVVGYPSSYNEQFF. The chain joins TRBV29-1 to TRBJ2-1. Germline V gene data show CDR1 as SQVTM and CDR2 as ANQGSEA. The CDR3 runs 15 residues.

This chain connects TRBV2 to TRBJ1-1; TCRdb calls TRBD1, which cannot be checked without DNA. The CDR3 covers 12 residues. The germline gives CDR1 SNHLY, CDR2 FYNNEI. The CDR3 protein is CASSLGGFEAFF.

The rearrangement joins TRBV7-2 to TRBJ2-1; the D gene TCRdb calls, TRBD2, cannot be checked with no DNA. Germline CDR1 SGHTA, CDR2 FQGNSA. There are 17 residues in the CDR3. The chain's CDR3 is CASSPLTMRAAYNEQFF.

The chain recombines TRBV12-3 or TRBV12-4 with TRBJ2-1; TCRdb reports TRBD2, a call that lacks DNA to check it against. The CDR3 is 20 amino acids. CDR3 loop: CASSTRGQGGLAGTYNEQFF.

This chain uses TRBV10-3 with TRBJ2-7; TCRdb names TRBD1, which stays unverified in the absence of DNA. This CDR3 contains 15 residues. Germline V gives CDR1 ENHRY, CDR2 SYGVKD. The CDR3 reads CAISEEGASFYEQYF.

The chain is built from TRBV6-1 and TRBJ1-6; without DNA, the TCRdb call of TRBD1 cannot be checked. The CDR3 has 13 amino acids. From germline, CDR1 is MNHNS and CDR2 SASEGT. The CDR3 is CASRTTGGPPLHF.

The chain uses TRBV29-1 and TRBJ2-2; no DNA is available, so the TRBD1 call from TCRdb remains unchecked. CDR1 and CDR2 from the germline V gene are SQVTM and ANQGSEA. The CDR3 consists of 15 residues. The CDR3 spells CSGLTGGANTGELFF.

The J gene is TRBJ2-6, the V gene TRBV2; absent DNA, TCRdb's TRBD1 call cannot be checked. CDR3 length: 17 residues. Germline-derived CDR1 and CDR2 are SNHLY and FYNNEI. The CDR3 spells CASSEAGASSGANVLTF.

This chain joins TRBV5-1 and TRBJ2-2; TCRdb's assignment of TRBD2 cannot be checked, as there is no DNA. CDR1 and CDR2 from the germline V gene are SGHRS and YFSETQ. The CDR3 is 15 residues long. CDR3 amino acids: CASSLRGAWTGELFF.

The chain is built from TRBV4-3 and TRBJ2-7; TCRdb's D call of TRBD1 is untestable without DNA. There are 16 residues in the CDR3. Per germline, CDR1 LGHNA and CDR2 YSLEER. The CDR3 reads CASSQIAPAGVYEQYF.

The rearrangement joins TRBV12-3 or TRBV12-4 to TRBJ2-3; the TCRdb call, TRBD1, lacks DNA for checking. The CDR3 covers 15 residues. The CDR3 sequence: CASRPGQVGSDTQYF.

This sequence joins TRBV4-1 and TRBJ2-5. The CDR3 sequence is 17 residues long. Looked up from germline, CDR1 is MGHRA and CDR2 is YSYEKL. The CDR3 is CASSQDIAQVGRETQYF.

The gene calls are TRBV5-1 and TRBJ2-3; the TCRdb call, TRBD1, lacks DNA for checking. This CDR3 has 15 amino acids. The germline gives CDR1 SGHRS, CDR2 YFSETQ. The CDR3 region is CASSRFDSPTDTQYF.

The gene calls are TRBV24-1 and TRBJ2-7; the D call of TRBD1 rests on TCRdb alone, since no DNA is present to check it. Per germline, CDR1 KGHDR and CDR2 SFDVKD. The CDR3 contains 13 residues. The chain's CDR3 is CATSGTGAGEQYF.

This clonotype ranks as medium-sized (0.01 to 0.1%) in terms of frequency. The rearrangement links TRBV20-1 to TRBJ2-1; TCRdb selects TRBD2, and the lack of DNA leaves this call unchecked. This CDR3 has 16 amino acids. Germline V CDR1 and CDR2: DFQATT, SNEGSKA (reference sequence). The CDR3 loop is CSANRASGSGDNEQFF.